This TCR beta chain appears in the sequencing data of a study of T cell changes during pregnancy in multiple sclerosis. Assay used: immunoSEQ multiplex PCR; TCRdb lists only in-frame clones, some missing. The sample includes about 20,000 clones, roughly 84% of them seen just once. Germline lookup yields CDR1 LNHDA and CDR2 SQIVND (reference sequence). This CDR3 has 15 amino acids. The V gene end was trimmed by 3 bases and the J gene end by 2 bases; junction bases not matched to a gene: 4. The V gene is TRBV19, the J gene TRBJ2-7; 10 bases agree with TRBD2. The receptor comes from a female donor with multiple sclerosis, enrolled in a pregnancy study. The source was CD8+ T cells from peripheral blood mononuclear cells, collected after pregnancy. The CDR3: CASSISSGSTYEQYF. CDR3 sequence (DNA): TGTGCCAGTAGTATTTCTAGCGGGAGCACCTACGAGCAGTACTTC.